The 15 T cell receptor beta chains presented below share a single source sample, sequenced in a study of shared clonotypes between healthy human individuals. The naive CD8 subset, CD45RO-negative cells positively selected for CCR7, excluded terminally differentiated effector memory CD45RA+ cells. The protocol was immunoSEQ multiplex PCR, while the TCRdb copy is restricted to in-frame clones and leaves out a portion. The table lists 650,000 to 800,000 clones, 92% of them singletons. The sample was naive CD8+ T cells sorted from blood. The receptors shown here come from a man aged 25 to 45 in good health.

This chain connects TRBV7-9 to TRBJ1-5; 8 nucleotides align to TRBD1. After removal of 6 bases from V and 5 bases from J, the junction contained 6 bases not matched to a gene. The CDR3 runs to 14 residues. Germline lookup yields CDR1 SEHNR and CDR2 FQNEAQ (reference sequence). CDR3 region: CASRPQGVDQPQHF. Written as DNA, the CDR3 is TGTGCCAGCAGACCACAGGGGGTCGATCAGCCCCAGCATTTT.

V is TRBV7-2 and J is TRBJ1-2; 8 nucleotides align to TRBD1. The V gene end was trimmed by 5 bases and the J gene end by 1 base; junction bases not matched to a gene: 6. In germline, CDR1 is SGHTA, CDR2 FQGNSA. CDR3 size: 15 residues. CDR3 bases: TGTGCCAGCAGCCTTAGGACAGGGAGTAACTATGGCTACACCTTC. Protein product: CASSLRTGSNYGYTF.

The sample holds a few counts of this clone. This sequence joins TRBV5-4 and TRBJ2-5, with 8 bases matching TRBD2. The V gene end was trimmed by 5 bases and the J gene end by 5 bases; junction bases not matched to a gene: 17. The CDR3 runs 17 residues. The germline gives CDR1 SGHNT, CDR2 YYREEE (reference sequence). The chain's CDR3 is CASRGAGVGVFQETQYF. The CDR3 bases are TGTGCCAGCAGGGGAGCGGGAGTCGGGGTTTTCCAGGAGACCCAGTACTTC.

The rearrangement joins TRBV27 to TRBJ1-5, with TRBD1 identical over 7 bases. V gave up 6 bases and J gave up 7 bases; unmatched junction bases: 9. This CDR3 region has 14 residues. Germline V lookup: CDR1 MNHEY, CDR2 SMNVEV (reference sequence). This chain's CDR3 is CASRPGQAMQPQHF. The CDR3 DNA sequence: TGTGCCAGCAGGCCCGGACAGGCCATGCAGCCCCAGCATTTT.

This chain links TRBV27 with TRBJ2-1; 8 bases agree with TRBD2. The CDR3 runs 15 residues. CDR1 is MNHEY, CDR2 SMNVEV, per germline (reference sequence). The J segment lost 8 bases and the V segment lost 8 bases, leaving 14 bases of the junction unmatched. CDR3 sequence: CASSFLREVSDEQFF. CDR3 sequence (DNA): TGTGCCAGCTCCTTTTTGCGGGAGGTTAGCGATGAGCAGTTCTTC.

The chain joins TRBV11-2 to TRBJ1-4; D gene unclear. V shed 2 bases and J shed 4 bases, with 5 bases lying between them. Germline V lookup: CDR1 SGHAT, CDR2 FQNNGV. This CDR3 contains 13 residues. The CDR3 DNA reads TGTGCCAGCAGCTTAATGTTTAATGAAAAACTGTTTTTT. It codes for CASSLMFNEKLFF.

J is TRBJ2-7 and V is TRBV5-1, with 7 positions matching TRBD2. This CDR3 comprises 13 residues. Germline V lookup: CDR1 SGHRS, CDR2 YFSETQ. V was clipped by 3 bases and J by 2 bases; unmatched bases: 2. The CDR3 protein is CASSWEGPYEQYF. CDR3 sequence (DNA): TGCGCCAGCAGCTGGGAGGGCCCCTACGAGCAGTACTTC.

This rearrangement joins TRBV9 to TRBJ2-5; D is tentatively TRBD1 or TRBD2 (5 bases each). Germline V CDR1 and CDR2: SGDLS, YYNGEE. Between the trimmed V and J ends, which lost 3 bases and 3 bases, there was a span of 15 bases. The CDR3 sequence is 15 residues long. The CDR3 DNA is TGTGCCAGCAGCGGAGATGGGGGTCCAGAAGAGACCCAGTACTTC. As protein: CASSGDGGPEETQYF.

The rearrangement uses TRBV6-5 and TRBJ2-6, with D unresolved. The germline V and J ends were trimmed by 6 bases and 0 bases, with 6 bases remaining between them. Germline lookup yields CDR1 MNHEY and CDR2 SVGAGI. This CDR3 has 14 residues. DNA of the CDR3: TGTGCCAGCAGGCCATTCTCTGGGGCCAACGTCCTGACTTTC. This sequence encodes CASRPFSGANVLTF.

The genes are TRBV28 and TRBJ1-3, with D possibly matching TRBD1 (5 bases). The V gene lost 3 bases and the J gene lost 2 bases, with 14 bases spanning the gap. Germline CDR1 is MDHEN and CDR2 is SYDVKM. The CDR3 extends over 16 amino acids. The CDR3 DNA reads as TGTGCCAGCAGTTTGCCGGGACTCCGAACTGGAAACACCATATATTTT. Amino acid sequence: CASSLPGLRTGNTIYF.

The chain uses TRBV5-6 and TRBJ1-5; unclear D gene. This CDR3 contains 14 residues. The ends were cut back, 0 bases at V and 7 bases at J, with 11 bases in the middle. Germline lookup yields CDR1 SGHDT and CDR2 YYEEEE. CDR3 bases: TGTGCCAGCAGCTTGGCCTCCGGCGCACAGCCCCAGCATTTT. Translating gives CASSLASGAQPQHF.

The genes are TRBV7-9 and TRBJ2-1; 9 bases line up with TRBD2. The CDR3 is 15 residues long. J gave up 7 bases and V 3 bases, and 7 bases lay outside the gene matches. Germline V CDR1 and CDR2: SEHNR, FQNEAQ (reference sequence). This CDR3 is CASSLASGTRNEQFF. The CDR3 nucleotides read TGTGCCAGCAGCTTGGCTAGCGGGACCAGGAATGAGCAGTTCTTC.

This chain's CDR3 is CATSRVRPYEQYF. The DNA for the CDR3 is TGTGCCACCAGCAGAGTAAGACCCTACGAGCAGTACTTC. V usage is TRBV15 and J usage is TRBJ2-7; the D is unclear. The CDR3 runs to 13 residues. Trimming removed 1 base from V and 2 bases from J, with 6 bases in between. Per the germline V gene, CDR1 is LNHNV and CDR2 is YYDKDF (reference sequence). Drawing the rest from reference TRBV15 and TRBJ2-7, the complete variable domain is DAMVIQNPRYQVTQFGKPVTLSCSQTLNHNVMYWYQQKSSQAPKLLFHYYDKDFNNEADTPDNFQSRRPNTSFCFLDIRSPGLGDTAMYLCATSRVRPYEQYFGPGTRLTVT.

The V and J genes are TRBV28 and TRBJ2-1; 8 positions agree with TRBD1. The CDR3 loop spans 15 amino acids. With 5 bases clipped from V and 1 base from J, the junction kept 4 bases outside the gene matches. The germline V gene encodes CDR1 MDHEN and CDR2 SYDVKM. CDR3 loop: CASSLDRDSYNEQFF. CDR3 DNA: TGTGCCAGCAGTCTGGACAGGGATTCCTACAATGAGCAGTTCTTC.

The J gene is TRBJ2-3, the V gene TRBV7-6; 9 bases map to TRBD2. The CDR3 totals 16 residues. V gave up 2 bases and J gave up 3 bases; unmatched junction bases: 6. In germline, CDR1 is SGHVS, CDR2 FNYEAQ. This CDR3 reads CASSLWSLAGTDTQYF. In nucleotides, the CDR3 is TGTGCCAGCAGCTTATGGTCCCTAGCGGGAACAGATACGCAGTATTTT. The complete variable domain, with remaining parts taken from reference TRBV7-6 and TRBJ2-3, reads GAGVSQSPRYKVTKRGQDVALRCDPISGHVSLYWYRQALGQGPEFLTYFNYEAQQDKSGLPNDRFSAERPEGSISTLTIQRTEQRDSAMYRCASSLWSLAGTDTQYFGPGTRLTVL.